The 32 T cell receptor beta chains listed next were all sequenced from one sample in a study of regulatory T cells in long-lasting Graves disease. Arm-PCR of CDR3 regions and iRepertoire HTBI primers were the basis on which TCR beta libraries were built. TCRdb processed the multiplex PCR reads anew with MiXCR; each CDR3 protein has one entry. The sample lists 650,000 to 700,000 distinct CDR3 sequences, around 30% occurring once. Described time point: persistent/refractory GD, antithyroid drugs over 5 years with positive TRAb. Following extraction of RNA from PBMCs, that RNA was used to make the TCR library. The material was peripheral blood mononuclear cells (PBMCs), obtained when the disease was refractory, from a patient treated with antithyroid drugs. These receptors all come from a female donor with Graves disease.

This clonotype showed up just once. This chain uses TRBV6-1 with TRBJ2-2, with 9 bases fitting TRBD1. J gave up 4 bases and V 7 bases, and 7 bases lay outside the gene matches. The CDR3 runs 15 residues. Germline CDR1 and CDR2: MNHNS and SASEGT. The CDR3 coding sequence is TGTGCCAGCACCTACGACAGGGGGGGCACCGGGGAGCTGTTTTTT. Translated: CASTYDRGGTGELFF.

The chain links TRBV29-1 to TRBJ1-1; a weak D match, TRBD1 (6 bases). In germline, CDR1 is SQVTM, CDR2 ANQGSEA. There are 13 residues in the CDR3. Trimming removed 4 bases at V and 1 base at J, with 10 bases between. The CDR3 nucleotides are TGCAGCGTTGGGGACACCGAGAACACTGAAGCTTTCTTT. Translation gives CSVGDTENTEAFF. The full variable domain, its missing parts supplied by reference TRBV29-1 and TRBJ1-1, is SAVISQKPSRDICQRGTSLTIQCQVDSQVTMMFWYRQQPGQSLTLIATANQGSEATYESGFVIDKFPISRPNLTFSTLTVSNMSPEDSSIYLCSVGDTENTEAFFGQGTRLTVV.

V is TRBV6-2 or TRBV6-3 and J is TRBJ1-5; tentatively, D is TRBD1 (5 bases). The CDR3 consists of 15 residues. In germline, CDR1 is MNHEY, CDR2 SVGEGT. Deletions cut 8 bases from V and 4 bases from J, with 18 bases between. The DNA of the CDR3 is TGTGCCAGCGCAGACCGGGACCGAGGGAATCAGCCCCAGCATTTT. It translates to CASADRDRGNQPQHF.

This clonotype was recorded a few times. The rearrangement uses TRBV12-3 or TRBV12-4 and TRBJ1-1; 8 bases fit TRBD1. CDR3 length: 14 amino acids. V gave up 6 bases and J gave up 4 bases; unmatched junction bases: 7. CDR3 sequence (DNA): TGTGCCAGCAGGAGGACAGGGAAGATCACTGAAGCTTTCTTT. It translates to CASRRTGKITEAFF.

This clonotype has at least ten counts. This chain uses TRBV27 with TRBJ1-2; a possible D gene is TRBD1 (5 bases). CDR3 length: 14 amino acids. Germline V gene sequence: CDR1 MNHEY, CDR2 SMNVEV (reference sequence). V lost 2 bases, J lost 6 bases, and 13 bases lay in between. CDR3 residues: CASSLGGSRDGYTF. CDR3 sequence (DNA): TGTGCCAGCAGTTTAGGGGGGAGTCGCGATGGCTACACCTTC.

There are a few counts of this clonotype. This sequence joins TRBV27 and TRBJ2-7; tentatively, D is TRBD1 or TRBD2 (5 bases each). This CDR3 region has 15 residues. Trimming removed 4 bases from V and 2 bases from J, with 15 bases in between. The V gene's germline CDR1 is MNHEY and CDR2 SMNVEV (reference sequence). In DNA form, the CDR3 reads TGTGCCAGCAGTTCCACTCCGGGGACCACCTACGAGCAGTACTTC. The encoded protein is CASSSTPGTTYEQYF.

This clonotype was observed a few times. This chain links TRBV12-3 or TRBV12-4 with TRBJ2-2, with no clear D. There are 15 residues in the CDR3. V lost 1 base and J lost 5, with 11 bases in between. The CDR3, as DNA: TGTGCCAGCAGTTTAGGTCCCGGACGGACCGGGGAGCTGTTTTTT. It encodes CASSLGPGRTGELFF.

The gene calls are TRBV14 and TRBJ1-6; tentative D call: TRBD1 (5 bases). CDR3 length: 15 residues. The V gene's germline CDR1 is SGHDN and CDR2 FVKESK. Trimming took off 1 base at V and 7 bases at J, with 11 bases between the two ends. The CDR3 sequence is CASSQGGAANSPLHF. DNA of the CDR3: TGTGCCAGCAGCCAAGGCGGGGCGGCCAATTCACCCCTCCACTTT.

This clonotype has ten or more counts. The chain uses TRBV7-2 and TRBJ1-1; D not certain. CDR1 is SGHTA, CDR2 FQGNSA, per germline. V was cut by 2 bases and J by 8 bases, with 15 bases left in between. The CDR3 extends over 14 amino acids. CDR3 coding DNA: TGTGCCAGCAGCTTACGGGGTCGTTTCCGGGAAGCTTTCTTT. It specifies CASSLRGRFREAFF. The entire variable domain, with the rest obtained from reference TRBV7-2 and TRBJ1-1, is as follows: GAGVSQSPSNKVTEKGKDVELRCDPISGHTALYWYRQSLGQGLEFLIYFQGNSAPDKSGLPSDRFSAERTGGSVSTLTIQRTQQEDSAVYLCASSLRGRFREAFFGQGTRLTVV.

The chain employs TRBV27 and TRBJ2-7, with D maybe TRBD2 (6 bases). Germline assignment: CDR1 MNHEY and CDR2 SMNVEV (reference sequence). Trimming left V 5 bases short and J 2 bases short, with 10 bases between. This CDR3 is built from 13 residues. In DNA, the CDR3 is TGTGCCAGCAGTGTGGGACTTACCTACGAGCAGTACTTC. This sequence encodes CASSVGLTYEQYF.

The chain carries TRBV24-1 and TRBJ2-2, with 8 bases identical to TRBD2. Germline V lookup: CDR1 KGHDR, CDR2 SFDVKD. V was clipped by 5 bases and J by 5 bases; unmatched bases: 3. The CDR3 spans 14 residues. The CDR3 DNA reads TGTGCCACCAGTGGCGGGAGGACGACCGGGGAGCTGTTTTTT. As protein: CATSGGRTTGELFF.

As concerns this clonotype: One end of the junction varies from germline; a read error may be responsible. The rearrangement joins TRBV7-6 to TRBJ2-2; no definite D call. The CDR3 is 15 residues long. Looked up from germline, CDR1 is SGHVS and CDR2 is FNYEAQ. The CDR3 bases are TGTGTCAGCAGCCGCATGAGACAGAACACCGGGGAGCTGTTTTTT. This translates into CVSSRMRQNTGELFF.

This clonotype was seen a handful of times. The chain joins TRBV27 to TRBJ1-3, with 9 positions matching TRBD1. This CDR3 has 15 amino acids. Germline V CDR1 and CDR2: MNHEY, SMNVEV (reference sequence). The trim removed 6 bases at V and 3 bases at J, leaving 6 bases unmatched. The CDR3 DNA is TGTGCCAGCAGCACGGGACAGGGTGGTGGAAACACCATATATTTT. Its protein product is CASSTGQGGGNTIYF.

V gene TRBV12-3 or TRBV12-4 combines with J gene TRBJ1-1; D call uncertain. V shed 2 bases and J shed 1 base, with 8 bases lying between them. The CDR3 length is 14 residues. The CDR3 region has the DNA TGTGCCAGCAGTTTAAGGCGGCGGAACACTGAAGCTTTCTTT. This encodes CASSLRRRNTEAFF.

This clonotype was counted between two and nine times. The V gene is TRBV24-1, the J gene TRBJ1-5; D remains unclear. CDR3 length: 15 amino acids. Germline V lookup: CDR1 KGHDR, CDR2 SFDVKD. V lost 4 bases and J 6 bases, leaving 15 bases between the germline ends. The CDR3 region has the DNA TGTGCCACCAGTGACCCGGATGGGGAGGGTCAGCCCCAGCATTTT. Translation: CATSDPDGEGQPQHF.

The chain is built from TRBV20-1 and TRBJ2-2, with 11 nucleotides matching TRBD2. Germline CDR1 is DFQATT and CDR2 is SNEGSKA (reference sequence). The V segment lost 0 bases and the J segment 5 bases; nucleotides outside the gene matches: 5. The CDR3 is made up of 16 amino acids. Written as DNA, the CDR3 is TGCAGTGCTAGAGATCGCCTAGCGGGAGGTACCGGGGAGCTGTTTTTT. Its translation is CSARDRLAGGTGELFF.

The rearrangement joins TRBV30 to TRBJ1-4; 8 bases map to TRBD1. The CDR3 spans 15 residues. The V segment lost 0 bases and the J segment 5 bases; nucleotides outside the gene matches: 5. Germline values: CDR1 GTSNPN, CDR2 SVGIG (reference sequence). The CDR3 DNA follows: TGTGCCTGGAGTGTTAGGACAGGGTCGAATGAAAAACTGTTTTTT. Its translation: CAWSVRTGSNEKLFF. The variable domain in full, completed from reference TRBV30 and TRBJ1-4, reads SQTIHQWPATLVQPVGSPLSLECTVEGTSNPNLYWYRQAAGRGLQLLFYSVGIGQISSEVPQNLSASRPQDRQFILSSKKLLLSDSGFYLCAWSVRTGSNEKLFFGSGTQLSVL.

This clonotype was counted ten times or more. V is TRBV2 and J is TRBJ2-5; no definite D call. Trimming took off 1 base at V and 5 bases at J, with 8 bases between the two ends. Germline CDR1 and CDR2: SNHLY and FYNNEI. The CDR3 sequence is 13 residues long. For the CDR3, the DNA is TGTGCCAGCAGTGAAGGGTTGGCGGAGACCCAGTACTTC. Its translation is CASSEGLAETQYF.

This clonotype was counted many times. The chain links TRBV12-3 or TRBV12-4 to TRBJ1-1, with D perhaps TRBD1 (6 bases). This CDR3 has 15 amino acids. Trimming shortened V by 2 bases and J by 3 bases, and 13 bases separated the two germline ends. CDR3 nucleotide sequence: TGTGCCAGCAGTTTAAGGGGGGCAGGGGACACTGAAGCTTTCTTT. It is translated as CASSLRGAGDTEAFF.

The V and J genes are TRBV6-1 and TRBJ1-1, with no clear D. The CDR3 is 13 residues long. Germline lookup yields CDR1 MNHNS and CDR2 SASEGT. The germline V and J ends were trimmed by 10 bases and 3 bases, with 15 bases remaining between them. Written as DNA, the CDR3 is TGTGCCACTCGCCCCTCAAGGGACACTGAAGCTTTCTTT. Protein product: CATRPSRDTEAFF.

Ten or more counts support this clonotype. The chain links TRBV12-3 or TRBV12-4 to TRBJ1-4; 9 positions match TRBD1. V lost 3 bases to trimming and J lost 7 bases; unmatched junction nucleotides: 6. The CDR3 has 15 amino acids. The CDR3 loop reads CASSLILTGGEKLFF. DNA for the CDR3: TGTGCCAGCAGTTTGATTTTGACAGGGGGTGAAAAACTGTTTTTT.

This clonotype was detected only once. The rearrangement joins TRBV2 to TRBJ2-7; D uncertain. This CDR3 is built from 13 residues. The germline CDR1 and CDR2 sequences are SNHLY and FYNNEI. Trimming removed 8 bases from V and 3 bases from J, with 14 bases in between. For the CDR3, the DNA is TGTGCCAGCTGTGGCACCACCGACTACGAGCAGTACTTC. Its translation is CASCGTTDYEQYF.

This clonotype occurred a few times. This rearrangement joins TRBV6-2 or TRBV6-3 to TRBJ1-5; no definite D call. V shed 5 bases and J shed 4 bases, with 12 bases lying between them. Germline CDR1 MNHEY, CDR2 SVGEGT. The CDR3 sequence is 14 residues long. The CDR3 DNA follows: TGTGCCAGCAGTGGGTGGGCAAGAAATCAGCCCCAGCATTTT. Protein: CASSGWARNQPQHF.

The chain employs TRBV7-9 and TRBJ1-5; D possibly corresponds to TRBD1 (5 bases). V lost 4 bases and J 10 bases, leaving 11 bases between the germline ends. Germline V lookup: CDR1 SEHNR, CDR2 FQNEAQ (reference sequence). The CDR3 covers 12 residues. CDR3 nucleotides: TGTGCCAGCAGCTGGTTAGGGGACCCCCAGCATTTT. Translating it yields CASSWLGDPQHF.

To note about this clonotype: This may be a read error, as it is one base from a much larger clone. The CDR3 nucleotides read TGTGCCAGCAGTACGATACCCAACACTGAAGCTTTCTTT. Residues: CASSTIPNTEAFF. This chain links TRBV12-3 or TRBV12-4 with TRBJ1-1; D is unclear. V was shortened by 5 bases and J by 2 bases, with 9 bases between the two germline ends. The CDR3 length is 13 residues.

This clonotype has just a few counts. The chain has TRBV10-2 and TRBJ1-6; D is unclear. Germline CDR1 WSHSY, CDR2 SAAADI. The CDR3 is made up of 15 amino acids. V was pared by 8 bases and J by 0 bases, with 11 bases between. The CDR3 DNA is TGCGCCAGCGTATCTGGGAGCTCCTATAATTCACCCCTCCACTTT. It translates to CASVSGSSYNSPLHF.

This clonotype was counted a few times. CDR3 in DNA: TGTGCCAGCAGTCATCAACAGTTCGGTCAGCCCCAGCATTTT. Protein product: CASSHQQFGQPQHF. This sequence joins TRBV28 and TRBJ1-5; no definite D call. CDR1 and CDR2 from the germline V gene are MDHEN and SYDVKM. Deletions cut 5 bases from V and 6 bases from J, with 14 bases between. The CDR3 sequence is 14 residues long.

Only a few counts were recorded for this clonotype. The gene calls are TRBV14 and TRBJ2-1, with 7 bases lining up with TRBD2. The germline V gene has CDR1 SGHDN and CDR2 FVKESK. CDR3 length: 17 residues. Germline trimming cut 4 bases from V and 0 bases from J; bases unmatched to any gene: 9. This CDR3 is CASSPSRGEGSYNEQFF. The CDR3 DNA reads TGTGCCAGCAGCCCCTCGAGAGGGGAGGGCTCCTACAATGAGCAGTTCTTC.

This chain links TRBV20-1 with TRBJ2-4; no clear D. Germline values: CDR1 DFQATT, CDR2 SNEGSKA (reference sequence). CDR3 length: 14 amino acids. V lost 3 bases, J lost 0 bases, and 9 bases lay in between. The CDR3 nucleotides are TGCAGTGCTAGCGAGATGCTAGCCAAAAACATTCAGTACTTC. It yields the protein CSASEMLAKNIQYF.

This clonotype was observed a few times. The rearrangement uses TRBV12-3 or TRBV12-4 and TRBJ1-5, with D tentatively TRBD1 (6 bases). V gave up 4 bases and J gave up 6 bases, with 13 bases separating them. This CDR3 is 14 amino acids long. CDR3 nucleotide sequence: TGTGCCAGCAGTTCATCAGGGGACGCTCAGCCCCAGCATTTT. Translation: CASSSSGDAQPQHF.

The chain carries TRBV5-6 and TRBJ1-2; 8 nucleotides line up with TRBD1. V gave up 4 bases and J gave up 4 bases; unmatched junction bases: 6. CDR1 is SGHDT and CDR2 is YYEEEE in the germline V gene. The CDR3 extends over 14 amino acids. The CDR3 spells CASSTTGQGYGYTF. CDR3 DNA: TGTGCCAGCAGCACCACCGGACAGGGCTATGGCTACACCTTC.

This sequence joins TRBV20-1 and TRBJ1-1, with D uncertain. This CDR3 contains 14 residues. V was clipped by 1 base and J by 0 bases, with 9 bases between them. Germline V gives CDR1 DFQATT, CDR2 SNEGSKA (reference sequence). In DNA, the CDR3 is TGCAGTGCTAGAGGCCTTTCCCTGAACACTGAAGCTTTCTTT. Protein: CSARGLSLNTEAFF.